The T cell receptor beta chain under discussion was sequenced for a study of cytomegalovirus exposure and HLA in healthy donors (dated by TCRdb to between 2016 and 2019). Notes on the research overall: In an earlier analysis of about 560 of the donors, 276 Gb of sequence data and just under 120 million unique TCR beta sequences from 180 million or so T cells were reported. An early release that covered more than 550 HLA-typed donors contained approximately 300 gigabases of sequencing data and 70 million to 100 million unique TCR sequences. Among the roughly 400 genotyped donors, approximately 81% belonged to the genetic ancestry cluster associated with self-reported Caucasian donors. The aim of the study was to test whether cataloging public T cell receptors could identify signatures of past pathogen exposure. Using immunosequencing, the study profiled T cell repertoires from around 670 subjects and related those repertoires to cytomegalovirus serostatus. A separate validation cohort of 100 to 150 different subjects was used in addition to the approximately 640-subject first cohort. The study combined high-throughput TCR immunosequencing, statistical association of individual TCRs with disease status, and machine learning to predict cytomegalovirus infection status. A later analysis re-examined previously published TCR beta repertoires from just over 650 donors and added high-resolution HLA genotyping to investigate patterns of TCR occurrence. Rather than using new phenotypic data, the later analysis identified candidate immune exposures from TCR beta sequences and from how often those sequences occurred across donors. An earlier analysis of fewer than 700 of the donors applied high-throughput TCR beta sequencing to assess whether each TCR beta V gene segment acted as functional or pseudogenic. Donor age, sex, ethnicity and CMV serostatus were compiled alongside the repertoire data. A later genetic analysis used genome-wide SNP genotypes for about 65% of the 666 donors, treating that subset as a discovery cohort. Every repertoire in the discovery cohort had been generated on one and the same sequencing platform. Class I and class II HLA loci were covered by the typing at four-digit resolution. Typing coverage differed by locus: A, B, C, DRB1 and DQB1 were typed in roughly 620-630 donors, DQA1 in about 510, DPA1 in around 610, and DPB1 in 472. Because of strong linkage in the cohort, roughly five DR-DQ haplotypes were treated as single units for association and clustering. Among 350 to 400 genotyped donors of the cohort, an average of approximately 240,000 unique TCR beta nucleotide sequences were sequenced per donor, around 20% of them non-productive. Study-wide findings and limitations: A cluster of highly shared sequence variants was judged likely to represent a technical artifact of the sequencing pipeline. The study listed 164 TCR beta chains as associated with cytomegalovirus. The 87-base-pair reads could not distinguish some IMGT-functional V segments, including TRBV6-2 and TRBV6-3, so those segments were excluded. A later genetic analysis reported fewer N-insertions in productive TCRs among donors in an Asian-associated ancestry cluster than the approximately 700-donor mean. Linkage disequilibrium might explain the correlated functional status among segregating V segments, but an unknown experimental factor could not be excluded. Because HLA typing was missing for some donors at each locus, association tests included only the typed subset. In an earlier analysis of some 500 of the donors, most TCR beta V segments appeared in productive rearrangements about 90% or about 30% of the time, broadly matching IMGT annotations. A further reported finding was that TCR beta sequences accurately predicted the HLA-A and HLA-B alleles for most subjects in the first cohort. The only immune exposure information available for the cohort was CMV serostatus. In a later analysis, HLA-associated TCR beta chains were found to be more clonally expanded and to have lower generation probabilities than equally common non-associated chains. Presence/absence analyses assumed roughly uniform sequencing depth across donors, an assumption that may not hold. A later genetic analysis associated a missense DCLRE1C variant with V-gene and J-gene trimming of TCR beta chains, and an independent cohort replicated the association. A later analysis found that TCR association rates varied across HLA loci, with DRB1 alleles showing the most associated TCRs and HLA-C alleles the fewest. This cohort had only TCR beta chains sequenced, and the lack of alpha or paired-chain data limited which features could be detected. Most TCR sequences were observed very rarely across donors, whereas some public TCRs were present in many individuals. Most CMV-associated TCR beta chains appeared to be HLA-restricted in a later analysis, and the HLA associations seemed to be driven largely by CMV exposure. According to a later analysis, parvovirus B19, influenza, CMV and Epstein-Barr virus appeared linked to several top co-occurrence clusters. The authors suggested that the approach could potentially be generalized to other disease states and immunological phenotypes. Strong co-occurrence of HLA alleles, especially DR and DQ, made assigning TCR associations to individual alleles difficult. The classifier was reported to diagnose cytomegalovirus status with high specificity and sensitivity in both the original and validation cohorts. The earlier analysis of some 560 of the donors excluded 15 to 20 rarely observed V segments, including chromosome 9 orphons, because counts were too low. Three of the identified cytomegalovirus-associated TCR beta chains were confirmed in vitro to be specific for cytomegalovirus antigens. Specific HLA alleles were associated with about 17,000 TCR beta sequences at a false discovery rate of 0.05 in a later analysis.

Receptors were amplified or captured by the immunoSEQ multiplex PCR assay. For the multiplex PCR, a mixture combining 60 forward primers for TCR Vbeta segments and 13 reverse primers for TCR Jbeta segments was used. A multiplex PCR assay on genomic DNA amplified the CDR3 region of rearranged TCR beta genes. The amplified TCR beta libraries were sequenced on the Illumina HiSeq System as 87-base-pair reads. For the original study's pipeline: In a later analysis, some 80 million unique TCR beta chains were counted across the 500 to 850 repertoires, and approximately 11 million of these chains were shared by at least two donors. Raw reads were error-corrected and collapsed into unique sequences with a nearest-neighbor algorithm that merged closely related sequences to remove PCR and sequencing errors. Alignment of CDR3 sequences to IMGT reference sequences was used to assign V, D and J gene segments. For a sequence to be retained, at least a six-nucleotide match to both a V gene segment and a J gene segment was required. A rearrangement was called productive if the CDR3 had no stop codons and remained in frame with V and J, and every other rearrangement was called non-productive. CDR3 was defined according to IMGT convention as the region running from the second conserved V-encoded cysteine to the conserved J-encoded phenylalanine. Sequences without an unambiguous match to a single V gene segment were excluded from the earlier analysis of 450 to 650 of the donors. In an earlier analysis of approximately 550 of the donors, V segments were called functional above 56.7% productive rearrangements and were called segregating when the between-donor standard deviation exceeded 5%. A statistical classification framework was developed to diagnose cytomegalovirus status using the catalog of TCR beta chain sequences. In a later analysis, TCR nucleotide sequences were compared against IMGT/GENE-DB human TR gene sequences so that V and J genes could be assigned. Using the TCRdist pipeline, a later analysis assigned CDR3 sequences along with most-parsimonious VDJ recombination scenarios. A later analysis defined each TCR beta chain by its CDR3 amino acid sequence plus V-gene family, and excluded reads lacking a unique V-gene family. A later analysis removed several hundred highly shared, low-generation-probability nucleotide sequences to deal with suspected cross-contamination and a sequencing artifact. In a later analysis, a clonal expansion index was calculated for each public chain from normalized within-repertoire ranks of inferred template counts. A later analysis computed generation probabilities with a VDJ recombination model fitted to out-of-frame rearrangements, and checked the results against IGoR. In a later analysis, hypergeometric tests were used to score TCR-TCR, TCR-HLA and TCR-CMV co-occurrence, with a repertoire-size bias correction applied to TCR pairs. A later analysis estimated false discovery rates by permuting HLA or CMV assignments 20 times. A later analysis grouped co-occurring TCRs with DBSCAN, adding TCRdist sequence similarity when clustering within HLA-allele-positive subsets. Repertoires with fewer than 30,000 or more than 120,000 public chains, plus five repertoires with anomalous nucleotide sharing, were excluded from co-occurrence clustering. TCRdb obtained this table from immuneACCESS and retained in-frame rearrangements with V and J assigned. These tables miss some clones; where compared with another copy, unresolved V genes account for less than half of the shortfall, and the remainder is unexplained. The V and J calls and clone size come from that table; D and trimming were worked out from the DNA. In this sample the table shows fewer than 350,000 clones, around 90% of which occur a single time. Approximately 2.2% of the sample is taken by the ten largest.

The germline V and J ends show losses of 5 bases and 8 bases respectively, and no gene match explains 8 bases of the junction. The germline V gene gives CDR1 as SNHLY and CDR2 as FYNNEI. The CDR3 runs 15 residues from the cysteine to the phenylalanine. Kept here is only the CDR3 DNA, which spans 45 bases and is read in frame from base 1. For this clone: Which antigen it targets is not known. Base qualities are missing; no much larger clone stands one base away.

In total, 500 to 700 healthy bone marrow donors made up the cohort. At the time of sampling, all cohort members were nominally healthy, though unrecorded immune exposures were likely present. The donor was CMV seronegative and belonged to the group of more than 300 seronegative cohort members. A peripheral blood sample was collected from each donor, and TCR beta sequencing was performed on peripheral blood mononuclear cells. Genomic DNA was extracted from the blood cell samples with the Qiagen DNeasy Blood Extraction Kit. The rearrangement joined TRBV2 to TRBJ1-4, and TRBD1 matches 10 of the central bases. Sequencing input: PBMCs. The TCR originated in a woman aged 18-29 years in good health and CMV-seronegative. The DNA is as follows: TGTGCCAGCAGTCGACAGGGGGCAGGACGGGAAAAACTGTTTTTT. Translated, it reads CASSRQGAGREKLFF.